This TCR beta chain was captured by sequencing in a study of blood T cell repertoires in COVID-19. Turning to the study itself: The United States, Italy and Spain supplied acute and convalescent COVID-19 samples. The cDNA or gDNA used as material had been derived from T cells, B-cell-depleted T cells, or PBMCs.

Source study methods: Estimated nucleated cell counts came from reference gene primer amplification. Clones were read by immunoSEQ multiplex PCR, and TCRdb kept only the in-frame ones, dropping some. That table is the source of V, J and clone size, and D and trimming were worked out from the DNA. The data show 300,000 or so clones, about 87% seen once. V was clipped by 0 bases and J by 7 bases, with 11 bases between them. The CDR3 covers 14 residues. Germline V CDR1 and CDR2: SGHRS, YFSETQ. Material for sequencing was peripheral blood. The chain has TRBV5-1 and TRBJ2-1; D is perhaps TRBD1 (7 bases). The receptor comes from a woman aged 25 to 39 who had recovered from COVID-19. This chain's CDR3 is CASSLEGAGNEQFF. Written as DNA, the CDR3 is TGCGCCAGCAGCTTGGAGGGGGCGGGAAATGAGCAGTTCTTC.